The entry below describes one T cell receptor (beta chain). Its specificity is not known. Noted treatment: about 20 received Ad26.COV2.S at low or high dose, single or two shots; about 5 received placebo; per-sample allocation not given. At day 63 after the first vaccine or placebo injection, samples were drawn. Wuhan-strain spike was delivered by a replication-incompetent Ad26 vector. The CDR3 spans 16 residues. V lost 0 bases and J lost 1; bases outside the gene matches: 6. From germline, CDR1 is SGHRS and CDR2 YFSETQ. These data originate in a study of Ad26.COV2.S vaccination and SARS-CoV-2 variants. Across the whole study: COV1001, an Ad26.COV2.S trial, supplied this vaccine-arm donor. Donor got 5x10^10 or 1x10^11 viral particles of Ad26.COV2.S.

Clones were read by immunoSEQ multiplex PCR, and TCRdb kept only the in-frame ones, dropping some. Altogether 300,000 to 350,000 clones are present, around 89% being singletons, with the ten largest covering 5%. The study's findings and limits: Following vaccination, spike-specific CD8+ and CD4+ T cell responses reportedly exhibited substantial breadth.

The source was peripheral blood, collected in a trial of Ad26.COV2.S vaccine versus placebo. The sequence was collected from a person aged 18-60 years who received the Ad26.COV2.S COVID-19 vaccine or a placebo. The gene calls are TRBV5-1 and TRBJ2-5; 7 bases fit TRBD1. The CDR3 spells CASSLGGRGSQETQYF. CDR3 DNA: TGCGCCAGCAGCTTGGGAGGCAGGGGGTCCCAAGAGACCCAGTACTTC.